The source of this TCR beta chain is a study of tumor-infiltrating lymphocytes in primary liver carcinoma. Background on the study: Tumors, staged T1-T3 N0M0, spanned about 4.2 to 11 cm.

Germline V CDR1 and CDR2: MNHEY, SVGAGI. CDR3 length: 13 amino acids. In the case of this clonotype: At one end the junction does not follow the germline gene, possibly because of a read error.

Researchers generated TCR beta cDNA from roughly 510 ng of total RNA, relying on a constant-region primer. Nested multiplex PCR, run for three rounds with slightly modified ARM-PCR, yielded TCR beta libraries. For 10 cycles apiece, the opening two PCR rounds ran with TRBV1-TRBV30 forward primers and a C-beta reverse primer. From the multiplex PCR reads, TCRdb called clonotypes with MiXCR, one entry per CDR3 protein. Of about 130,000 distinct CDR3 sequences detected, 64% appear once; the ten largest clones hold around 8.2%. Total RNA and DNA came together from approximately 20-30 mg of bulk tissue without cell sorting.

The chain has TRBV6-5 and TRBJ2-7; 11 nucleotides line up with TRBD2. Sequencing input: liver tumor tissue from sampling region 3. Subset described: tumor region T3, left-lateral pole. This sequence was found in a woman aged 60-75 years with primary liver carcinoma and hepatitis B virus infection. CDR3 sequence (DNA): TGTGCCAACAGACTAGCGGGAAGATACGAGCTGTACTTC. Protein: CANRLAGRYELYF.